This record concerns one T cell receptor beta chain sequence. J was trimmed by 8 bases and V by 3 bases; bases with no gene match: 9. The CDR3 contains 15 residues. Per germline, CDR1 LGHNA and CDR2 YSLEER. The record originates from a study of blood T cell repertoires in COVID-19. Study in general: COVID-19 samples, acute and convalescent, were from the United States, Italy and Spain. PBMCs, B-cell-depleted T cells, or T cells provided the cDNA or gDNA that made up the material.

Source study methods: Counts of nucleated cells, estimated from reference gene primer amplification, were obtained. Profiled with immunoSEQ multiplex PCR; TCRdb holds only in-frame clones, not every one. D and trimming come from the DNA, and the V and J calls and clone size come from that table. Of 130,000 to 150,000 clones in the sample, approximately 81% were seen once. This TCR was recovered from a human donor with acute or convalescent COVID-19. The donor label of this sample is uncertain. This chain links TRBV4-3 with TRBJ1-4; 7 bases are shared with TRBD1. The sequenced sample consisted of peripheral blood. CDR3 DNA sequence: TGCGCCAGCAGCCACACTGACAGGGAGGACGAAAAACTGTTTTTT. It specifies CASSHTDREDEKLFF.